Listed here are 30 T cell receptor beta chains from one sample, sequenced in a study of T cell responses to AZD1222 COVID-19 vaccine. Measured with immunoSEQ multiplex PCR; TCRdb has only the in-frame clones, and not every one. The table records roughly 120,000 clones, under 90% of them present only once. Sample: peripheral blood, taken on day 0 of AZD1222 vaccination. The receptors derive from an adult in good health.

The chain uses TRBV11-1 and TRBJ1-4; D remains unclear. Germline assignment: CDR1 SGHAT and CDR2 FQDESV (reference sequence). This CDR3 has 14 residues. V lost 3 bases, J lost 8 bases, and 13 bases lay in between. In DNA, the CDR3 is TGTGCCAGCAGCTTGAACGTCCCGGGCGAAAAACTGTTTTTT. This translates into CASSLNVPGEKLFF. Supplemented by reference TRBV11-1 and TRBJ1-4, the full variable domain reads EAEVAQSPRYKITEKSQAVAFWCDPISGHATLYWYRQILGQGPELLVQFQDESVVDDSQLPKDRFSAERLKGVDSTLKIQPAELGDSAMYLCASSLNVPGEKLFFGSGTQLSVL.

The chain carries TRBV29-1 and TRBJ1-1; tentatively, D is TRBD1 (6 bases). Germline V gene lookup returns CDR1 SQVTM and CDR2 ANQGSEA. The CDR3 runs 16 residues. Trimming cost V 5 bases and J 2 bases, with 21 bases left between them. In DNA, the CDR3 is TGCAGCGTTTACCACATCCTACAGGGAGGAAACACTGAAGCTTTCTTT. Translated: CSVYHILQGGNTEAFF.

V and J are TRBV18 and TRBJ2-5, with 9 positions matching TRBD1. Germline V CDR1 and CDR2: KGHSH, LQKENI. V was pared by 3 bases and J by 5 bases, with 13 bases of the junction left unmatched. The CDR3 sequence is 17 residues long. The CDR3 sequence: CASSPGQGLKNGETQYF. The CDR3 region has the DNA TGTGCCAGCTCACCGGGACAGGGCCTAAAAAATGGGGAGACCCAGTACTTC. Based on the CDR3 plus reference TRBV18 and TRBJ2-5, the full variable domain is NAGVMQNPRHLVRRRGQEARLRCSPMKGHSHVYWYRQLPEEGLKFMVYLQKENIIDESGMPKERFSAEFPKEGPSILRIQQVVRGDSAAYFCASSPGQGLKNGETQYFGPGTRLLVL.

The CDR3 sequence: CASSLYSGGWSNQPQHF. CDR3 in DNA: TGTGCCAGCAGTTTATATTCCGGGGGTTGGAGCAATCAGCCCCAGCATTTT. The V call is TRBV28, the J call TRBJ1-5; weak D call: TRBD1 (5 bases). With 1 base removed from V and 1 base from J, the gap between germline ends came to 14 bases. This CDR3 is built from 17 residues. Germline V gene sequence: CDR1 MDHEN, CDR2 SYDVKM.

The chain employs TRBV20-1 and TRBJ2-7; D possibly corresponds to TRBD1 (5 bases). Germline CDR1 is DFQATT and CDR2 is SNEGSKA (reference sequence). The CDR3 spans 14 residues. V was cut by 3 bases and J by 1 base, with 13 bases left in between. CDR3 loop: CSASRGHTSYEQYF. For the CDR3, the DNA is TGCAGTGCTAGTCGCGGACACACTTCCTACGAGCAGTACTTC.

The gene calls are TRBV14 and TRBJ2-7; the match to TRBD2 covers 7 bases. This CDR3 has 15 amino acids. Germline V gene lookup returns CDR1 SGHDN and CDR2 FVKESK. The V and J ends lost 4 bases and 4 bases, in that order; junction bases with no gene match: 10. The CDR3 DNA is TGTGCCAGCAGCCGCTACCTGGGAGGGCAGTACGAGCAGTACTTC. Translating gives CASSRYLGGQYEQYF.

This rearrangement joins TRBV14 to TRBJ1-2; TRBD1 might be the D (5 bases). Trimming stripped 6 bases from V and 7 bases from J, with 15 bases between. This CDR3 is built from 13 residues. CDR1 SGHDN and CDR2 FVKESK come from the germline V gene. The CDR3 DNA sequence: TGTGCCAGCAGACGGTCAGGGAATAGTGGCTACACCTTC. This encodes CASRRSGNSGYTF.

The chain recombines TRBV14 with TRBJ1-2, with a tentative D call TRBD1 (5 bases). The CDR3 sequence is 13 residues long. Germline V gene sequence: CDR1 SGHDN, CDR2 FVKESK. The V end lost 4 bases, the J end lost 5 bases, and 11 bases lay between the germline ends. CDR3 loop: CASSRQKNYGYTF. The CDR3 nucleotides are TGTGCCAGCAGCCGACAGAAAAATTATGGCTACACCTTC.

The chain uses TRBV7-9 and TRBJ2-5; D is uncertain. Germline CDR1 and CDR2: SEHNR and FQNEAQ (reference sequence). The CDR3 has 14 residues. Trimming shortened V by 7 bases and J by 0 bases, and 12 bases separated the two germline ends. CDR3 residues: CASTHDRYQETQYF. The CDR3 DNA sequence: TGTGCCAGCACCCATGACCGGTACCAAGAGACCCAGTACTTC.

CDR3 in DNA: TGTGCCACCCTTGCCCTTAACATTCAGTACTTC. Residues: CATLALNIQYF. The gene calls are TRBV6-5 and TRBJ2-4; D not certain. Trimming removed 10 bases from V and 7 bases from J, with 11 bases in between. The CDR3 runs 11 residues. Germline values: CDR1 MNHEY, CDR2 SVGAGI.

V is TRBV9 and J is TRBJ1-2; D may be TRBD1 (5 bases). This CDR3 has 14 amino acids. Trimming pared 6 bases from V and 0 bases from J, leaving 12 bases between. Germline V gene lookup returns CDR1 SGDLS and CDR2 YYNGEE. The CDR3: CASNPDTTNYGYTF. The CDR3 nucleotides read TGTGCCAGCAACCCGGACACGACTAACTATGGCTACACCTTC.

The chain joins TRBV5-1 to TRBJ2-3, with D possibly TRBD1 on 5 matching bases. The germline V gene has CDR1 SGHRS and CDR2 YFSETQ. The CDR3 spans 15 residues. V lost 0 bases, J lost 2 bases, and 10 bases lay in between. The CDR3 region is CASSLDRSPTDTQYF. CDR3 nucleotides: TGCGCCAGCAGCTTGGACAGGAGCCCCACAGATACGCAGTATTTT. Supplemented by reference TRBV5-1 and TRBJ2-3, the full variable domain reads KAGVTQTPRYLIKTRGQQVTLSCSPISGHRSVSWYQQTPGQGLQFLFEYFSETQRNKGNFPGRFSGRQFSNSRSEMNVSTLELGDSALYLCASSLDRSPTDTQYFGPGTRLTVL.

The gene calls are TRBV7-2 and TRBJ2-1; a weak D match, TRBD1 (5 bases). Trimming removed 5 bases from V and 12 bases from J, with 14 bases in between. Germline V lookup: CDR1 SGHTA, CDR2 FQGNSA. This CDR3 contains 12 residues. Here the CDR3 reads CASSGARERQFF. The CDR3 DNA sequence: TGTGCCAGCAGCGGAGCCAGGGAACGGCAGTTCTTC.

This clone has just one count. The chain employs TRBV5-8 and TRBJ1-6; D unresolved. Germline values: CDR1 SGHTS, CDR2 YDEGEE. Trimming took 1 base from V and 7 from J, leaving 6 bases between them. The CDR3 totals 13 residues. This chain's CDR3 is CASSLFGNSPLHF. DNA of the CDR3: TGTGCCAGCAGCTTGTTCGGGAATTCACCCCTCCACTTT.

In its sample, this clone was seen a few times. J is TRBJ1-1 and V is TRBV6-6; no clear D. The length of the CDR3 is 14 residues. Germline lookup yields CDR1 MNHNY and CDR2 SVGAGI (reference sequence). V lost 6 bases, J lost 1 base, and 12 bases lay in between. CDR3 DNA sequence: TGTGCCAGCAGCGTCACGCAGGAGAACACTGAAGCTTTCTTT. This gives the protein CASSVTQENTEAFF.

This chain links TRBV5-4 with TRBJ1-4; 9 bases fit TRBD1. The V segment lost 4 bases and the J segment 8 bases; nucleotides outside the gene matches: 6. Germline assignment: CDR1 SGHNT and CDR2 YYREEE (reference sequence). The CDR3 runs 14 residues. This chain's CDR3 is CASSEGQGDEKLFF. The CDR3 nucleotides are TGTGCCAGCAGCGAGGGACAGGGAGACGAAAAACTGTTTTTT. The whole variable domain, filled in from reference TRBV5-4 and TRBJ1-4, reads ETGVTQSPTHLIKTRGQQVTLRCSSQSGHNTVSWYQQALGQGPQFIFQYYREEENGRGNFPPRFSGLQFPNYSSELNVNALELDDSALYLCASSEGQGDEKLFFGSGTQLSVL.

The rearrangement links TRBV6-5 to TRBJ2-7; 8 bases match TRBD2. The germline V gene has CDR1 MNHEY and CDR2 SVGAGI. The CDR3 contains 16 residues. V lost 0 bases, J lost 0 bases, and 4 bases stayed unmatched. CDR3 in DNA: TGTGCCAGCAGTTACTCGTCCGGGGGGGGCTCCTACGAGCAGTACTTC. Encoded protein: CASSYSSGGGSYEQYF.

The genes are TRBV12-5 and TRBJ2-5; D unclear. With 1 base removed from V and 4 bases from J, the gap between germline ends came to 1 base. CDR1 is LGHNT, CDR2 FRNRAP, per germline. The CDR3 spans 11 residues. Here the CDR3 reads CASGLGETQYF. The CDR3 nucleotides are TGTGCTAGTGGTTTGGGAGAGACCCAGTACTTC.

This clone came up once. This sequence joins TRBV7-2 and TRBJ2-7; 10 bases align to TRBD2. Germline trimming cut 5 bases from V and 1 base from J; bases unmatched to any gene: 5. CDR1 and CDR2 from the germline V gene are SGHTA and FQGNSA. The CDR3 sequence is 15 residues long. The CDR3 DNA sequence: TGTGCCAGCAGCCCCGGGACTAGCGCTTCCTACGAGCAGTACTTC. Translating it yields CASSPGTSASYEQYF.

The CDR3 nucleotides read TGTGCCAGCAGACCCAGGACGGTTAACTATGGCTACACCTTC. This codes for CASRPRTVNYGYTF. The chain employs TRBV2 and TRBJ1-2; no reliable D call. V was trimmed by 6 bases and J by 1 base, leaving 12 bases between them. The CDR3 sequence is 14 residues long. Germline loops: CDR1 SNHLY, CDR2 FYNNEI.

This sequence joins TRBV2 and TRBJ2-4; D unresolved. CDR1 and CDR2 from the germline V gene are SNHLY and FYNNEI. The CDR3 contains 15 residues. The V and J ends lost 2 bases and 2 bases respectively, with 10 bases between them. CDR3: CASSERVDPKNIQYF. In DNA form, the CDR3 reads TGTGCCAGCAGTGAAAGGGTAGATCCCAAAAACATTCAGTACTTC.

This chain joins TRBV21-1 and TRBJ1-5. TRBV21-1 is labeled a pseudogene. The CDR3 has 15 residues. CDR3 region: CASSKAESGNQPQHF. CDR3 sequence (DNA): TGTGCCAGCAGCAAAGCCGAGTCTGGTAATCAGCCCCAGCATTTT.

The gene calls are TRBV11-2 and TRBJ2-1, with 14 bases identical to TRBD2. This CDR3 has 15 residues. Trimming removed 5 bases from V and 8 bases from J; junction bases left unmatched: 5. Germline CDR1 is SGHAT and CDR2 is FQNNGV. CDR3 amino acids: CASSLGLAGADEQFF. In DNA, the CDR3 is TGTGCCAGCAGCCTGGGACTAGCGGGAGCCGATGAGCAGTTCTTC.

This rearrangement joins TRBV7-2 to TRBJ1-2; D gene ambiguous. CDR3 length equals 14 residues. The V end was cut by 5 bases, the J end by 2 bases, with 12 bases between. In germline, CDR1 is SGHTA, CDR2 FQGNSA. CDR3 sequence: CASSKDGMNYGYTF. CDR3 bases: TGTGCCAGCAGCAAGGACGGAATGAACTATGGCTACACCTTC.

The genes are TRBV28 and TRBJ1-3; a possible D gene is TRBD1 (5 bases). This CDR3 is 18 amino acids long. Germline CDR1 is MDHEN and CDR2 is SYDVKM. Trimming took 4 bases from V and 2 from J, leaving 21 bases between them. For the CDR3, the DNA is TGTGCCAGCAGTTCTAACCCGGGCGGGCAGGGCGCTGGAAACACCATATATTTT. It encodes CASSSNPGGQGAGNTIYF.

Here the CDR3 reads CASSQTGEKTGELFF. The CDR3 DNA follows: TGCGCCAGCAGCCAGACAGGGGAGAAAACCGGGGAGCTGTTTTTT. V and J are TRBV5-1 and TRBJ2-2; TRBD1 aligns across 8 bases. Trimming took 4 bases from V and 5 from J; bases not matched to a gene: 7. Germline V gives CDR1 SGHRS, CDR2 YFSETQ. The CDR3 length is 15 residues.

The genes are TRBV28 and TRBJ2-4, with D hard to call. Trimming pared 3 bases from V and 1 base from J, leaving 4 bases between. The germline V gene encodes CDR1 MDHEN and CDR2 SYDVKM. The CDR3 loop spans 13 amino acids. The CDR3 DNA reads as TGTGCCAGCAGTTTGCGGGCCAAAAACATTCAGTACTTC. Residues: CASSLRAKNIQYF. The whole variable domain, remainder taken from reference TRBV28 and TRBJ2-4, is DVKVTQSSRYLVKRTGEKVFLECVQDMDHENMFWYRQDPGLGLRLIYFSYDVKMKEKGDIPEGYSVSREKKERFSLILESASTNQTSMYLCASSLRAKNIQYFGAGTRLSVL.

V and J are TRBV18 and TRBJ2-6; TRBD2 might be the D (5 bases). The V gene lost 2 bases and the J gene lost 0 bases, with 11 bases spanning the gap. This CDR3 has 17 amino acids. The germline gives CDR1 KGHSH, CDR2 LQKENI. In nucleotides, the CDR3 is TGTGCCAGCTCACCAACCGGGGTGGGCTCTGGGGCCAACGTCCTGACTTTC. Translating it yields CASSPTGVGSGANVLTF.

This clone was detected only once. Mismatch with germline at one junction end may stem from a read error. This chain links TRBV2 with TRBJ2-5, with a possible D match to TRBD1 (6 bases). The CDR3 runs 13 residues. Germline V gene sequence: CDR1 SNHLY, CDR2 FYNNEI. DNA for the CDR3: TGTGCCAGCAGTGGGGACAAGGAAGAGATCCAGTACTTC. It encodes CASSGDKEEIQYF.

This chain connects TRBV19 to TRBJ1-4, with a weak D call TRBD1 (6 bases). Germline V CDR1 and CDR2: LNHDA, SQIVND (reference sequence). The germline V and J ends were trimmed by 6 bases and 7 bases, with 15 bases remaining between them. The CDR3 extends over 14 amino acids. The CDR3 DNA reads as TGTGCCAGTAGCACGGGGGCCCTAGGTGAAAAACTGTTTTTT. Its protein is CASSTGALGEKLFF.